The T cell receptor (beta chain) described here comes from a study of cytomegalovirus exposure and HLA in healthy donors. Whole-study findings and limits: Common viral pathogens (according to a later analysis) appeared linked to several of the most significant clusters.

The CDR3 extends over 15 amino acids. Trimming left V 0 bases short and J 2 bases short, with 8 bases between. Germline loops: CDR1 MGHRA, CDR2 YSYEKL. Comments on this clone: Antigen: not known.

This cohort consisted of healthy bone marrow donors. PCR involved 60 Vbeta and 13 Jbeta primers. Clones were read by immunoSEQ multiplex PCR, and TCRdb kept only the in-frame ones, dropping some. Seen here are approximately 200,000 clones, around 81% observed once, and the top ten hold roughly 2.1%. The rearrangement joins TRBV4-1 to TRBJ1-3; D unresolved. This sequence originates from a woman under 30 in good health and CMV-seropositive. The sample comprised PBMCs. The CDR3 sequence: CASSQDAFTGNTIYF. The CDR3, as DNA: TGCGCCAGCAGCCAAGACGCGTTTACTGGAAACACCATATATTTT.